The source of this T cell receptor (beta chain) is a study of blood T cells in healthy people across ages. Study observations and caveats: In long-lived donors, naive CD4+ cell counts and diversity exceeded those of aged donors. Older age went with lower TCR beta diversity per million T cells, in a roughly linear way.

About this clonotype itself: Its antigen is as yet unknown.

Sample-barcoded 5' priming and a J-beta primer mix drove a second PCR of about 6 to 12 cycles. Each CDR3 protein is one row after TCRdb ran MiXCR on the 5' RACE reads. Of some 900,000 distinct CDR3 sequences listed, around 48% were seen once; the top ten hold 13%. From germline, CDR1 is SGHVS and CDR2 FQNEAQ. The CDR3 runs 16 residues. The ends lost 5 bases at V and 7 bases at J; junction bases unmatched: 11. The receptor comes from a man aged 25 to 40 in good health. The chain couples TRBV7-8 to TRBJ2-1; TRBD2 aligns across 10 bases. Sequenced: blood. Here the CDR3 reads CASSPIAGGRGNEQFF. CDR3 bases: TGTGCCAGCAGCCCTATAGCGGGAGGCAGAGGAAATGAGCAGTTCTTC.